One and the same sample provided the 7 T cell receptor beta chains below, sequenced in a study of T-cell memory formation after mild COVID-19. One entry per CDR3 protein results from TCRdb running MiXCR on the 5' RACE reads. The repertoire holds hundreds of thousands of distinct CDR3 sequences, with approximately 27% as singletons. The sample consisted of PBMCs or a T cell subset sorted from them (not recorded which). The receptors were gathered from an adult woman who had mild COVID-19 (a few samples of this study predate the infection). Cell type and time point are not known.

The V and J genes are TRBV12-3 or TRBV12-4 and TRBJ2-7; D is unresolved. The V gene lost 2 bases and the J gene lost 0 bases, with 11 bases spanning the gap. The CDR3 runs to 15 residues. The CDR3, as DNA: TGTGCCAGCAGTTTACAACCCACCCCCTCCTACGAGCAGTACTTC. It yields the protein CASSLQPTPSYEQYF.

This clonotype has more than one count but fewer than ten. This chain connects TRBV11-2 to TRBJ1-1; D remains unclear. The germline V gene has CDR1 SGHAT and CDR2 FQNNGV. CDR3 size: 15 residues. The ends were cut back, 5 bases at V and 0 bases at J, with 13 bases in the middle. The CDR3 sequence: CASSPSGIMNTEAFF. Here the CDR3 DNA reads TGTGCCAGCAGCCCTTCCGGGATAATGAACACTGAAGCTTTCTTT.

In the case of this clonotype: One base away lies a much larger clone, so this may be a sequencing read error. This chain connects TRBV20-1 to TRBJ1-1; no firm D call. The CDR3 is made up of 13 amino acids. With 3 bases removed from V and 13 bases from J, the gap between germline ends came to 21 bases. Germline V gene lookup returns CDR1 DFQATT and CDR2 SNEGSKA (reference sequence). The CDR3 nucleotides read TGCAGTGCTAGTAGTCCCGGGCGGGAGGCAAATTTCTTT. Amino acid sequence: CSASSPGREANFF.

This clonotype was observed a handful of times. The chain employs TRBV7-8 and TRBJ2-1; no reliable D call. The V gene lost 2 bases and the J gene lost 0 bases, with 11 bases spanning the gap. The CDR3 sequence is 16 residues long. CDR1 is SGHVS, CDR2 FQNEAQ, per germline. The CDR3: CASSLFDYHSYNEQFF. As DNA, the CDR3 is TGTGCCAGCAGCTTATTCGATTACCACTCCTACAATGAGCAGTTCTTC.

This chain joins TRBV5-1 and TRBJ2-1, with 9 bases that match TRBD1. CDR1 is SGHRS, CDR2 YFSETQ, per germline. The CDR3 is 15 residues long. V was pared by 3 bases and J by 3 bases, with 4 bases of the junction left unmatched. The chain's CDR3 is CASSYRGPLYNEQFF. The CDR3 nucleotides are TGCGCCAGCAGCTACAGGGGGCCCCTCTACAATGAGCAGTTCTTC.

The genes are TRBV11-2 and TRBJ2-5; D gene unclear. Germline CDR1 SGHAT, CDR2 FQNNGV. There are 16 residues in the CDR3. V lost 1 base to trimming and J lost 7 bases, with 19 bases between them. This CDR3 reads CASSLGLWAAPGTQYF. Here the CDR3 DNA reads TGTGCCAGCAGCTTAGGTCTCTGGGCGGCTCCAGGGACCCAGTACTTC.

The genes are TRBV5-1 and TRBJ2-5; 10 bases are shared with TRBD1. Germline lookup yields CDR1 SGHRS and CDR2 YFSETQ. The CDR3 loop spans 16 amino acids. The J segment lost 2 bases and the V segment lost 4 bases, leaving 8 bases of the junction unmatched. Written as DNA, the CDR3 is TGCGCCAGCAGCCCAGGGGACAGGGGAAAACAAGAGACCCAGTACTTC. Translation: CASSPGDRGKQETQYF. Looking up the rest from reference TRBV5-1 and TRBJ2-5 gives the full variable domain: KAGVTQTPRYLIKTRGQQVTLSCSPISGHRSVSWYQQTPGQGLQFLFEYFSETQRNKGNFPGRFSGRQFSNSRSEMNVSTLELGDSALYLCASSPGDRGKQETQYFGPGTRLLVL.